This T cell receptor beta chain was obtained from a study of Graves' ophthalmopathy and Graves' hyperthyroidism. The sample holds many counts of this clonotype. This CDR3 has 13 amino acids. Trimming stripped 3 bases from V and 1 base from J, with 8 bases between. Germline assignment: CDR1 SGHRS and CDR2 YFSETQ. The study amplified TCR beta CDR3 regions using RNA transcripts. HTBI primers were employed in first-round RT-PCR, then a second-round multiplex PCR followed. TCRdb recomputed calls from the multiplex PCR reads with MiXCR, one row per CDR3 protein. The data hold about 160,000 distinct CDR3 sequences, with approximately 40% observed a single time.

Sequenced input: peripheral blood. This sequence originates from a young man with Graves' ophthalmopathy. The V call is TRBV5-1, the J call TRBJ2-7, with D perhaps TRBD1 (6 bases). The CDR3 sequence is CASSWDTSYEQYF. Written as DNA, the CDR3 is TGCGCCAGCAGCTGGGACACGTCCTACGAGCAGTACTTC.